This T cell receptor (beta chain) was captured in a study of PD-1 blockade in classical Hodgkin lymphoma. Profiling relied on immunoSEQ multiplex PCR, and the TCRdb table lists in-frame clones only, not all of them. The sample shows approximately 31,000 clones, 94% of them seen only once. Germline CDR1 is GTSNPN and CDR2 is SVGIG (reference sequence). V shed 0 bases and J 4 bases; nucleotides not matched to a gene: 4. The CDR3 has 15 amino acids. Time point in this sample: newly diagnosed, previously untreated cHL patient sample. Newly diagnosed classical Hodgkin lymphoma PBMCs, still untreated, provided the comparison samples. To note about this clone: Its antigen is unknown.

Points from the study as a whole: Reports indicated that newly diagnosed patients had lower baseline TCR diversity than healthy donors did. Nothing has yet pinned down what causes the repertoire differences, possibly disease activity or prior therapy.

The clonotype was recovered from a human donor with classical Hodgkin lymphoma. The rearrangement uses TRBV30 and TRBJ2-1, with 9 bases identical to TRBD2. The sequencing sample was made of peripheral blood mononuclear cells (PBMCs). The CDR3 reads CAWSVASGTYNEQFF. The CDR3, as DNA: TGTGCCTGGAGTGTCGCTAGCGGGACTTACAATGAGCAGTTCTTC.